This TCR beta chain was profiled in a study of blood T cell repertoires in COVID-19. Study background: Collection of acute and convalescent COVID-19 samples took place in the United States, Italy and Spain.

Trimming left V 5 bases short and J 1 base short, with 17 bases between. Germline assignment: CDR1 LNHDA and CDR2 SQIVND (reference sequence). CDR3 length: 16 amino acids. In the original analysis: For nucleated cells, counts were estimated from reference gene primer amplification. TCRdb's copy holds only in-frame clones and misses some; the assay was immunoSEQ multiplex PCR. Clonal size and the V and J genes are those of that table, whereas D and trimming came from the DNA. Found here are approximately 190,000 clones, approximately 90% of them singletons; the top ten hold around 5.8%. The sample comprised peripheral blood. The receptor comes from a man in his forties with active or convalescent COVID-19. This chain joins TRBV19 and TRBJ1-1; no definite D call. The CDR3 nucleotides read TGTGCCAGTAGTGCAAGACGACAAGCCTCGAACACTGAAGCTTTCTTT. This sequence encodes CASSARRQASNTEAFF.